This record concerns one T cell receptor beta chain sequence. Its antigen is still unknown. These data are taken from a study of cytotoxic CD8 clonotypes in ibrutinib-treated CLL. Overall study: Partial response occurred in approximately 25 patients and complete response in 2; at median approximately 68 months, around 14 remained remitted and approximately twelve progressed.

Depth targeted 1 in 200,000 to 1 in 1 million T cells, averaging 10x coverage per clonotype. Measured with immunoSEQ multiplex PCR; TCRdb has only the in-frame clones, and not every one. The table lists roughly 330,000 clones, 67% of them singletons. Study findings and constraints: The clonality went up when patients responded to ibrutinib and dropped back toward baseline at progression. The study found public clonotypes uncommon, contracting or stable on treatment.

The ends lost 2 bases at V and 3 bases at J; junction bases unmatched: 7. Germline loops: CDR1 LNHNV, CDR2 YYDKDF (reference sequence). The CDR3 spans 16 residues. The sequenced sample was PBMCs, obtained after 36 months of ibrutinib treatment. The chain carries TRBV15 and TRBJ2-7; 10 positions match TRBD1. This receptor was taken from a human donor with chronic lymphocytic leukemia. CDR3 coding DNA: TGTGCCACCAGCAGAAACACGGGACAGGGGATCTACGAGCAGTACTTC. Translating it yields CATSRNTGQGIYEQYF.